One and the same sample provided the 3 T cell receptor beta chains below, sequenced in a study of blood T cells in healthy people across ages. Primed by a sample-barcoded 5' primer and a J-beta primer mix, a second PCR proceeded for roughly 7 to 11 cycles. TCRdb reprocessed the 5' RACE reads with MiXCR, giving one entry per CDR3 protein. The sample includes about 1.8 million distinct CDR3 sequences, 49% of them seen just once. The sample consisted of blood. Receptors were obtained from a woman aged 40 to 55 in good health.

The chain joins TRBV28 to TRBJ1-1, with D perhaps matching TRBD1 (6 bases). The CDR3 runs 16 residues. Germline V lookup: CDR1 MDHEN, CDR2 SYDVKM. Trimming took off 2 bases at V and 1 base at J, with 14 bases between the two ends. In nucleotides, the CDR3 is TGTGCCAGCAGTTTAAGGCAGGGGATGAGGAACACTGAAGCTTTCTTT. Encoded protein: CASSLRQGMRNTEAFF.

This clonotype was seen a handful of times. The chain is built from TRBV3-1 and TRBJ2-4; possibly TRBD2 for D (5 bases). The germline CDR1 and CDR2 sequences are LGHDT and YNNKEL (reference sequence). This CDR3 is 17 amino acids long. The germline V and J ends were trimmed by 1 base and 7 bases, with 20 bases remaining between them. The CDR3 is CASSQGLRAATYNIQYF. CDR3 bases: TGTGCCAGCAGCCAAGGCTTGCGGGCAGCAACTTACAACATTCAGTACTTC.

For this clonotype: The junction shows a germline mismatch at one end, possibly a read error. The genes are TRBV6-2 or TRBV6-3 and TRBJ2-3; 10 bases are a match to TRBD2. The CDR3 covers 13 residues. CDR1 and CDR2 (germline): MNHEY, SVGEGT. The CDR3 loop reads CAGSGLAADTQYF. As DNA, the CDR3 is TGTGCCGGCAGTGGACTAGCGGCAGATACGCAGTATTTT.